Each of the 4 T cell receptor beta chains below was sequenced from the same sample in a study of memory CD4+ T cells and cytomegalovirus serostatus. The sort gate was single viable CD3+CD4+CD8-CD45RO+ cells for memory CD4+ T cells. Assay used: immunoSEQ multiplex PCR; TCRdb lists only in-frame clones, some missing. The sample has 35,000 to 55,000 clones, around 80% seen once. What was sequenced was memory CD4+ T cells from blood. The source of these receptors is an adult in good health and CMV-seronegative.

The V gene is TRBV7-3, the J gene TRBJ2-1, with TRBD1 as a possible D gene (6 bases). The CDR3 extends over 17 amino acids. Deletions cut 1 base from V and 4 bases from J, with 17 bases between. CDR1 and CDR2 from the germline V gene are SGHTA and FQGTGA. CDR3 protein: CASSLMGTGTLYNEQFF. The CDR3 bases are TGTGCCAGCAGCTTAATGGGAACCGGGACACTGTACAATGAGCAGTTCTTC.

The chain couples TRBV5-4 to TRBJ2-1; D is undetermined. V lost 0 bases and J 12 bases, leaving 10 bases between the germline ends. The CDR3 length is 12 residues. CDR1 and CDR2 (germline): SGHNT, YYREEE (reference sequence). The CDR3 bases are TGTGCCAGCAGCTTGGAGGCTACACGGCAGTTCTTC. Residues: CASSLEATRQFF.

CDR3 sequence: CASRPRTGWNQDSPLHF. For the CDR3, the DNA is TGTGCCAGCCGCCCCCGGACAGGGTGGAATCAGGATTCACCCCTCCACTTT. This chain uses TRBV27 with TRBJ1-6; 8 bases align to TRBD1. The CDR3 has 17 residues. Germline assignment: CDR1 MNHEY and CDR2 SMNVEV (reference sequence). V shed 8 bases, J shed 8 bases, and the junction held 17 bases outside the gene matches.

This clone was observed a handful of times. J is TRBJ1-2 and V is TRBV15; 8 positions match TRBD1. Trimming cost V 3 bases and J 4 bases; bases outside gene matches: 19. The CDR3 has 19 residues. The V gene's germline CDR1 is LNHNV and CDR2 YYDKDF (reference sequence). As DNA, the CDR3 is TGTGCCACCAGCAGTGGGACAGGAGCCTTCGGGAAGCTTAGCTATGGCTACACCTTC. Its translation: CATSSGTGAFGKLSYGYTF.